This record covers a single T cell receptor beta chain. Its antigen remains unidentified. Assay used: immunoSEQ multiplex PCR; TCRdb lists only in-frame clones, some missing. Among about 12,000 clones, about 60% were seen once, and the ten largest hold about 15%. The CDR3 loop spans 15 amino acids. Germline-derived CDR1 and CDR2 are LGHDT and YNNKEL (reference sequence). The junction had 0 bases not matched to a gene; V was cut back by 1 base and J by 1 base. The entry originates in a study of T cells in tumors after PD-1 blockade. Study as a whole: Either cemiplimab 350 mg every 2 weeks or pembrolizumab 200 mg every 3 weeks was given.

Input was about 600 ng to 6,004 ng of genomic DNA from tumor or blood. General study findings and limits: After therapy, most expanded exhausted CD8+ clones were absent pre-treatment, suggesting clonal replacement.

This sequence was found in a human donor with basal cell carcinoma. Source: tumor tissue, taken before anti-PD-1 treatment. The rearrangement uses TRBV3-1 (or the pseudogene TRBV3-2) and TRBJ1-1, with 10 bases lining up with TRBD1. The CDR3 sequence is CASSQGDRGNTEAFF. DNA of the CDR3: TGTGCCAGCAGCCAAGGGGACAGGGGGAACACTGAAGCTTTCTTT.